These T cell receptor beta chains were read from a single sample in a study of CD8 T cells in ankylosing spondylitis. TCRdb re-derived calls from the 5' RACE reads in MiXCR, one entry per CDR3 protein. The sample contains approximately 350,000 distinct CDR3 sequences, roughly 20% of which appear only once. Sequenced material: blood, either unsorted or a sorted T cell fraction (not recorded which). The origin of the receptors is a male donor with ankylosing spondylitis or in good health (not recorded which). The CDR3 runs from the conserved cysteine through the conserved F or W. A D gene is named only where the DNA matches it firmly. Size values are once, few and many counts, or a class for expanded clones, and some rows have none.

D gene	V gene	CDR3 length	clone size	J gene	CDR3 protein	CDR3 DNA
.	TRBV12-3/TRBV12-4	14	.	TRBJ2-3	CATGREGLGDTQYF	TGTGCCACGGGGCGTGAGGGACTGGGGGATACGCAGTATTTT
.	TRBV9	16	few	TRBJ2-7	CASSASGLPSSYEQYF	TGTGCCAGCAGCGCCTCGGGACTTCCGAGCTCCTACGAGCAGTACTTC
TRBD2	TRBV3-1	14	.	TRBJ2-1	CASSQDRTSLEQFF	TGTGCCAGCAGCCAAGACCGGACTAGTTTGGAGCAGTTCTTC
TRBD2	TRBV3-1	18	.	TRBJ2-1	CASRQGLAGGPPHNEQFF	TGTGCCAGCAGACAGGGACTAGCGGGGGGGCCCCCACACAATGAGCAGTTCTTC
.	TRBV6-5	18	.	TRBJ2-1	CASSYSEPDSYSYNEQFF	TGTGCCAGCAGTTACTCGGAGCCCGACAGCTACTCCTACAATGAGCAGTTCTTC
TRBD1	TRBV9	16	.	TRBJ2-2	CASSVTGTANTGELFF	TGTGCCAGCAGCGTAACGGGGACAGCGAACACCGGGGAGCTGTTTTTT
TRBD1	TRBV2	15	once	TRBJ2-3	CASSARGPDTDTQYF	TGTGCCAGCAGTGCCAGGGGGCCGGACACAGATACGCAGTATTTT
.	TRBV29-1	14	.	TRBJ2-7	CSVEDRGETYEQYF	TGCAGCGTTGAAGACAGGGGCGAAACCTACGAGCAGTACTTC
TRBD1	TRBV12-3/TRBV12-4	15	.	TRBJ2-7	CASSSPGTGNHEQYF	TGTGCCAGCAGTTCCCCCGGGACAGGAAATCACGAGCAGTACTTC
.	TRBV12-3/TRBV12-4	13	.	TRBJ2-3	CASSLGRTNTQYF	TGTGCCAGCAGTTTGGGCAGAACGAATACGCAGTATTTT
.	TRBV20-1	15	.	TRBJ2-1	CSARDLARDGNEQFF	TGCAGTGCTAGAGATCTAGCAAGGGACGGCAATGAGCAGTTCTTC
.	TRBV6-1	15	few	TRBJ2-7	CASSEAGQLDYEQYF	TGTGCCAGCAGTGAAGCGGGCCAGCTCGACTACGAGCAGTACTTC
TRBD2	TRBV7-9	16	few	TRBJ2-3	CASSLVGGGASDTQYF	TGTGCCAGCAGCTTAGTAGGCGGGGGGGCCTCAGATACGCAGTATTTT
.	TRBV10-3	14	few	TRBJ2-7	CAISEGRAPYEQYF	TGTGCCATCAGTGAGGGCAGGGCCCCCTACGAGCAGTACTTC
TRBD1	TRBV12-5	13	few	TRBJ2-5	CASARQGAETQYF	TGTGCTAGTGCACGACAGGGGGCAGAGACCCAGTACTTC
TRBD1	TRBV30	15	.	TRBJ2-3	CAGRTGQIGTDTQYF	TGTGCCGGTCGGACAGGGCAAATCGGCACAGATACGCAGTATTTT
TRBD2	TRBV5-1	13	.	TRBJ2-7	CASSLEFREGVYF	TGCGCCAGCAGCTTGGAGTTCAGGGAGGGTGTGTACTTC
TRBD2	TRBV10-3	14	few	TRBJ2-5	CAISELAGKETQYF	TGTGCCATCAGTGAACTAGCGGGGAAAGAGACCCAGTACTTC
.	TRBV7-3	13	.	TRBJ2-1	CASSPRWGNEQFF	TGTGCCAGCAGCCCCCGATGGGGCAATGAGCAGTTCTTC
.	TRBV12-3/TRBV12-4	12	many	TRBJ2-1	CASSFSYNEQFF	TGTGCCAGCAGTTTTTCCTACAATGAGCAGTTCTTC